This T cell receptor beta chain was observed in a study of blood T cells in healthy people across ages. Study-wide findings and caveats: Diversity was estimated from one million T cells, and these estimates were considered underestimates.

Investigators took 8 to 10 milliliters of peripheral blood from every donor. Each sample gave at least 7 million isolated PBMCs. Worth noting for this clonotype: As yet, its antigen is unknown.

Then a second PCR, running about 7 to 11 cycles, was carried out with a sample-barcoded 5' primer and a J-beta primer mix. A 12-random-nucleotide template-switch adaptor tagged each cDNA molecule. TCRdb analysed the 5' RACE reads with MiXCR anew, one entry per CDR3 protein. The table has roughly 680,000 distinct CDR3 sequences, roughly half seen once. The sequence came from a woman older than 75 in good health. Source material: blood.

CDR3 sequence (DNA): TGCGCCAGCAGCTTGCAAGGCGGGGGGGAGTATGAGCAGTTCTTC. Amino acid sequence: CASSLQGGGEYEQFF. This chain joins TRBV5-1 and TRBJ2-1, with TRBD2 identical over 9 bases. Germline CDR1 SGHRS, CDR2 YFSETQ. V gave up 1 base and J gave up 8 bases; unmatched junction bases: 7. This CDR3 region has 15 residues.